This TCR beta chain was captured in a study of blood T cell repertoires in COVID-19. Study as a whole: COVID-19 samples, acute and convalescent, were from the United States, Italy and Spain. Sample material is recorded as cDNA or gDNA derived from T cells, B-cell-depleted T cells, or PBMCs.

The CDR3 covers 14 residues. V was clipped by 5 bases and J by 6 bases; unmatched bases: 5. The germline V gene has CDR1 SGHDN and CDR2 FVKESK. Per the original methods: Estimation of nucleated cell counts relied on the amplification of reference gene primers. Libraries were prepared by immunoSEQ multiplex PCR; TCRdb keeps only in-frame clonotypes and omits some of them. D and trimming were read from the DNA, whereas the V and J calls and clone size are those reported in that table. The table includes over 200,000 clones, roughly nine tenths detected once. This clonotype originated in a man between 40 and 49 years old who had recovered from COVID-19. The chain couples TRBV14 to TRBJ1-4; 8 bases are a match to TRBD1. Sequences were obtained from peripheral blood. CDR3 protein: CASSETGVYEKLFF. Written as DNA, the CDR3 is TGTGCCAGCAGCGAGACAGGGGTATATGAAAAACTGTTTTTT.